The TCR beta chain described here comes from a study of cytomegalovirus exposure and HLA in healthy donors. The PCR was carried out with 60 Vbeta primers and 13 Jbeta primers. Here immunoSEQ multiplex PCR was the method, and the copy in TCRdb shows in-frame clones only, minus some. The sample lists 55,000 to 80,000 clones, about three quarters occurring once. This TCR was sampled from a woman aged 25 to 39 in good health and CMV-seropositive. Sequencing was done on a sample of PBMCs.

The CDR3 coding sequence is TGCGCCAGCAGCCCTTACAGGGGGGCCGGGGAGCTGTTTTTT. As protein: CASSPYRGAGELFF. The genes are TRBV5-1 and TRBJ2-2; 8 nucleotides agree with TRBD1. The CDR3 runs to 14 residues. The ends lost 4 bases at V and 6 bases at J; junction bases unmatched: 5. CDR1 and CDR2 from the germline V gene are SGHRS and YFSETQ.